The T cell receptor (beta chain) under discussion was sequenced for a study of blood T cell repertoires in COVID-19. Study details: Both acute and convalescent COVID-19 samples were obtained from the United States, Italy and Spain. PBMCs, B-cell-depleted T cells, or T cells provided the cDNA or gDNA that made up the material.

The CDR3 is made up of 14 amino acids. Germline V CDR1 and CDR2: WNHNN, SYGVQD (reference sequence). Trimming shortened V by 0 bases and J by 1 base, and 6 bases separated the two germline ends. Original data processing: Cell counts per sample came from amplifying reference gene primers. TCRdb keeps only in-frame clones here, not all; method: immunoSEQ multiplex PCR. V and J calls and clone size are those listed in that table; D and trimming were worked out from the DNA. The table has hundreds of thousands of clones, 88% seen once. This chain uses TRBV10-1 with TRBJ1-1; a possible D gene is TRBD1 (6 bases). The specimen was peripheral blood. The receptor's source is a man in his forties with acute or convalescent COVID-19. This CDR3 is CASSESGANTEAFF. CDR3 DNA sequence: TGCGCCAGCAGTGAGTCGGGGGCGAACACTGAAGCTTTCTTT.